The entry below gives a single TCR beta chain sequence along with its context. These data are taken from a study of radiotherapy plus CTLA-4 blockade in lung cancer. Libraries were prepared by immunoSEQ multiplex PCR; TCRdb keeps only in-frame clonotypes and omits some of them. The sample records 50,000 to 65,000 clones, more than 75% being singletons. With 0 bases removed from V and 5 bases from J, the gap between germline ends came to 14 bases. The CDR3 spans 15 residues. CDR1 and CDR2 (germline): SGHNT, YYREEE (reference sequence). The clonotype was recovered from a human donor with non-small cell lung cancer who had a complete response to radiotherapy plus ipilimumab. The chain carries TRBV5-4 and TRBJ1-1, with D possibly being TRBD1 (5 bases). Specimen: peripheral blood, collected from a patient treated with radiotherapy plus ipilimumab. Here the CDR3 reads CASSLEGTRGTEAFF. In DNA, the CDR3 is TGTGCCAGCAGCTTGGAAGGGACCCGGGGGACTGAAGCTTTCTTT.